The following is a T cell receptor (beta chain) sequence with its context. Its antigen remains unidentified. Base qualities are not at hand, and no much larger clone is one base apart. The data were obtained in a study of STAT5B mutations in CD4+ large granular lymphocyte leukemia (dated by TCRdb to 2021 to 2024). About the investigation overall: Among healthy controls, the CDR3 'QG' motif was associated with a particular HLA allele. The study compared the TCRbeta repertoires of patients with CD4+ T-cell large granular lymphocyte leukemia against the TCRbeta repertoires of healthy blood donors. Flow cytometry on FACSCanto II or FACSVerse confirmed that purified fractions exceeded 95% purity among lymphocytes.

Findings and caveats that apply to the study as a whole: Compared with healthy CD4+ repertoires, CD4-sorted patient repertoires appeared more clonal, and this difference remained even after the putative leukemic clones were removed. The data were not HLA-matched, and the higher clonality in CD4+ T-LGLL than in CD8+ T-LGLL could be due to the relatively small sample size. TRBV06-family usage was enriched among the top patient clones (8/27) compared with healthy controls (2/35). Main leukemic clonotypes were private to each patient, although about 25% appeared at low frequency in other patients' non-leukemic repertoires.

The CDR3 spans 14 residues, from the cysteine through the phenylalanine. Left in the record is the CDR3 DNA by itself, 42 bases read in frame from the first base. V drops 1 base and J drops 5 bases, leaving 11 bases in between. The CDR1 and CDR2 encoded by the germline V gene are SNHLY and FYNNEI. The healthy control group was made up of a few dozen blood donors, and the Finnish Red Cross blood service supplied their buffy coats. All TCR-sequenced material derived from peripheral blood: patient blood samples and healthy donor buffy coats. Peripheral blood mononuclear cells were isolated by Ficoll-Hypaque gradient centrifugation. CD4+ cells were magnetically purified from the buffy coats of healthy controls. The Gentra Puregene Cell and Tissue kit was used to extract genomic DNA, and a Qubit 2.0 fluorometer was used to measure the amount of genomic DNA. TCRbeta rearrangements were sequenced from genomic DNA using the immunoSEQ assay at survey resolution. For the original study's pipeline: A lowest detectable productive clonotype frequency of 2.59 x 10-5 was observed in the TCR sequencing data. Only productive TCRbeta rearrangements, defined as complete and in-frame sequences, were included in the analyses. Clonality for each sample was calculated as Simpson clonality in the immunoSEQ Analyzer version 3.0. Based on frequency, clones were grouped as very rare, small, medium, large (1-20%) or hyperexpanded (>20%). Generation probabilities were estimated with OLGA 1.2.3, V-gene circos plots were made with VDJtools, specificities were searched in VDJdb, and CDR3 motifs were identified with GLIPH. Entries here come from immuneACCESS through TCRdb and include only in-frame sequences with V and J called. Some clones fail to appear in such tables; in the studies checked, an unresolved V gene covers under half of the shortfall, and the cause of the remainder is unknown. V and J calls and clone size are copied from that table; D and trimming were computed from the DNA. Here the sample has nearly 35,000 clones; about 70% occur a single time. The ten top clones hold 1.5% to 2% of the sample.

Source material: CD4+ T cells from blood buffy coats. The sequence joins TRBV2 to TRBJ2-5; the D gene is possibly TRBD2, with 5 bases matching. This TCR came from a human donor in good health. The bases are TGTGCCAGCAGTGAAGGTAGTCCGGGGGAGACCCAGTACTTC. Translation gives CASSEGSPGETQYF.